The 20 T cell receptor beta chains listed next were all sequenced from one sample in a study of blood T cell repertoires in COVID-19. TCRdb's table, derived via immunoSEQ multiplex PCR, lists solely in-frame clones and lacks some. The table records tens of thousands of clones, 82% of them present only once. The source material was peripheral blood. Receptors were obtained from a human donor in a cohort sampled during active COVID-19.

This rearrangement joins TRBV5-5 to TRBJ2-5; 7 positions agree with TRBD1. This CDR3 has 13 residues. CDR1 and CDR2 from the germline V gene are SGHKS and YYEKEE (reference sequence). The J segment lost 5 bases and the V segment lost 5 bases, leaving 6 bases of the junction unmatched. The CDR3 sequence is CASRIGTVETQYF. The CDR3 DNA follows: TGTGCCAGCAGGATTGGGACAGTTGAGACCCAGTACTTC. Full variable domain (missing parts from reference TRBV5-5 and TRBJ2-5): DAGVTQSPTHLIKTRGQQVTLRCSPISGHKSVSWYQQVLGQGPQFIFQYYEKEERGRGNFPDRFSARQFPNYSSELNVNALLLGDSALYLCASRIGTVETQYFGPGTRLLVL.

The chain has TRBV6-5 and TRBJ2-2; 9 bases are a match to TRBD1. CDR1 and CDR2 from the germline V gene are MNHEY and SVGAGI. The CDR3 is 15 amino acids. The ends lost 6 bases at V and 6 bases at J; junction bases unmatched: 8. CDR3 amino acids: CASRRQGGTAGELFF. The CDR3 region has the DNA TGTGCCAGCAGGAGACAGGGGGGAACCGCCGGGGAGCTGTTTTTT.

The chain carries TRBV2 and TRBJ1-2; tentatively, D is TRBD1 (5 bases). V gave up 3 bases and J gave up 0 bases, with 11 bases separating them. The CDR3 sequence is 15 residues long. CDR1 SNHLY and CDR2 FYNNEI come from the germline V gene. CDR3 sequence (DNA): TGTGCCAGCAGTGAGGTGGGGGGGACTAACTATGGCTACACCTTC. Its translation is CASSEVGGTNYGYTF.

The genes are TRBV5-1 and TRBJ1-2, with 8 bases matching TRBD1. V shed 4 bases, J shed 5 bases, and the junction held 7 bases outside the gene matches. The CDR3 extends over 14 amino acids. The V gene's germline CDR1 is SGHRS and CDR2 YFSETQ. The CDR3 loop is CASSPGQGRYGYTF. DNA of the CDR3: TGCGCCAGCAGCCCAGGACAGGGAAGATATGGCTACACCTTC.

The chain is built from TRBV9 and TRBJ2-7; 9 bases line up with TRBD1. The CDR3 totals 14 residues. V gave up 4 bases and J gave up 7 bases; unmatched junction bases: 9. Germline V gene lookup returns CDR1 SGDLS and CDR2 YYNGEE. CDR3 in amino acids: CASSIGTGKDEQYF. The CDR3 DNA reads as TGTGCCAGCAGCATCGGGACAGGGAAGGATGAGCAGTACTTC.

The chain couples TRBV29-1 to TRBJ1-2; 7 bases are shared with TRBD1. This CDR3 has 13 amino acids. The germline CDR1 and CDR2 sequences are SQVTM and ANQGSEA. Trimming cost V 6 bases and J 6 bases; bases outside gene matches: 10. The CDR3 loop reads CSVTVQGPNGYTF. Here the CDR3 DNA reads TGCAGCGTGACCGTACAGGGGCCGAATGGCTACACCTTC.

DNA for the CDR3: TGTGCCAGCAGCCAAGAGTACGGACACCAAAATTCACCCCTCCACTTT. Translated: CASSQEYGHQNSPLHF. The chain is built from TRBV4-2 and TRBJ1-6; a possible D gene is TRBD1 (5 bases). Between the trimmed V and J ends, which lost 0 bases and 7 bases, there was a span of 13 bases. Germline CDR1 LGHNA, CDR2 YNFKEQ. The CDR3 covers 16 residues.

The chain links TRBV18 to TRBJ1-2, with D hard to call. Deletions cut 4 bases from V and 6 bases from J, with 15 bases between. Germline CDR1 and CDR2: KGHSH and LQKENI. The CDR3 length is 14 residues. For the CDR3, the DNA is TGTGCCAGCTCACATCCCACGGTTTCGGATGGCTACACCTTC. Amino acid sequence: CASSHPTVSDGYTF.

The chain uses TRBV9 and TRBJ2-1, with a tentative D call TRBD2 (8 bases). CDR1 and CDR2 (germline): SGDLS, YYNGEE. V lost 0 bases and J lost 9, with 19 bases in between. This CDR3 is built from 16 residues. The CDR3 loop reads CASSVEAGLGGIEQFF. The CDR3 DNA reads as TGTGCCAGCAGCGTAGAGGCGGGACTAGGGGGCATTGAGCAGTTCTTC.

This sequence joins TRBV7-9 and TRBJ2-7, with D unresolved. Between the trimmed V and J ends, which lost 0 bases and 5 bases, there was a span of 2 bases. The germline V gene has CDR1 SEHNR and CDR2 FQNEAQ (reference sequence). CDR3 length equals 11 residues. The CDR3 region has the DNA TGTGCCAGCAGCTTAGCCGACGAGCAGTACTTC. This codes for CASSLADEQYF.

V gene TRBV5-4 combines with J gene TRBJ2-1; TRBD1 is a possible D gene (6 bases). Germline CDR1 and CDR2: SGHNT and YYREEE (reference sequence). This CDR3 is 14 amino acids long. Trimming stripped 4 bases from V and 8 bases from J, with 16 bases between. The CDR3: CASSRNTGFDEQFF. CDR3 nucleotides: TGTGCCAGCAGCCGAAATACAGGGTTCGATGAGCAGTTCTTC.

The J gene is TRBJ1-1, the V gene TRBV18; D is possibly TRBD1 (5 bases). Germline lookup yields CDR1 KGHSH and CDR2 LQKENI. Trimming shortened V by 4 bases and J by 1 base, and 7 bases separated the two germline ends. This CDR3 spans 13 amino acids. The CDR3 region has the DNA TGTGCCAGCTCACGGACACCGAACACTGAAGCTTTCTTT. This encodes CASSRTPNTEAFF.

The chain employs TRBV2 and TRBJ1-6; D remains ambiguous. CDR3 length: 12 residues. Trimming left V 6 bases short and J 8 bases short, with 8 bases between. Germline values: CDR1 SNHLY, CDR2 FYNNEI. DNA of the CDR3: TGTGCCAGCAGATATCGAGATTCACCCCTCCACTTT. Translating gives CASRYRDSPLHF.

This clone showed up just once. This chain uses TRBV4-1 with TRBJ2-7, with D unclear. V gave up 5 bases and J gave up 2 bases, with 4 bases separating them. The CDR3 totals 11 residues. From germline, CDR1 is MGHRA and CDR2 YSYEKL. CDR3 residues: CASSSAYEQYF. DNA of the CDR3: TGCGCCAGCAGCTCAGCCTACGAGCAGTACTTC.

The CDR3 protein is CASSLEGWGDSSPTQYF. For the CDR3, the DNA is TGCGCCAGCAGCTTGGAAGGGTGGGGGGACAGCTCGCCTACGCAGTATTTT. This rearrangement joins TRBV5-1 to TRBJ2-3, with TRBD1 as a possible D gene (7 bases). CDR1 and CDR2 from the germline V gene are SGHRS and YFSETQ. There are 17 residues in the CDR3. V lost 0 bases to trimming and J lost 8 bases, with 22 bases between them.

The chain recombines TRBV27 with TRBJ2-7, with 12 bases fitting TRBD1. Trimming took 5 bases from V and 5 from J; bases not matched to a gene: 7. The length of the CDR3 is 15 residues. The germline V gene encodes CDR1 MNHEY and CDR2 SMNVEV (reference sequence). The CDR3 DNA sequence: TGTGCCAGCAGTGTAGGGACAGGGGGCGTCGACGAGCAGTACTTC. Amino acids: CASSVGTGGVDEQYF.

This clone counts as medium-sized. V is TRBV7-9 and J is TRBJ2-7; TRBD1 agrees at 7 bases. Trimming at V came to 2 bases and at J to 2 bases, leaving 9 bases not matched to a gene. From germline, CDR1 is SEHNR and CDR2 FQNEAQ (reference sequence). The CDR3 is 16 residues long. The CDR3 spells CASSLFGGTDPYEQYF. The CDR3 DNA reads TGTGCCAGCAGCTTATTTGGTGGGACAGATCCCTACGAGCAGTACTTC.

This clone came up once. The chain has TRBV5-1 and TRBJ1-6; D is undetermined. V shed 0 bases and J shed 0 bases, with 10 bases lying between them. The CDR3 length is 17 residues. In germline, CDR1 is SGHRS, CDR2 YFSETQ. CDR3 region: CASSLAVLSSYNSPLHF. The CDR3 DNA follows: TGCGCCAGCAGCTTGGCCGTCCTAAGCTCCTATAATTCACCCCTCCACTTT.

This sequence joins TRBV2 and TRBJ2-7; a weak D match, TRBD1 (6 bases). This CDR3 spans 13 amino acids. V shed 1 base and J shed 5 bases, with 9 bases lying between them. Germline V CDR1 and CDR2: SNHLY, FYNNEI. The CDR3 sequence is CASSEGNRDEQYF. CDR3 nucleotides: TGTGCCAGCAGTGAAGGAAACAGGGACGAGCAGTACTTC.

The genes are TRBV29-1 and TRBJ2-1, with 9 bases fitting TRBD2. CDR1 is SQVTM, CDR2 ANQGSEA, per germline. Trimming at V came to 4 bases and at J to 4 bases, leaving 5 bases not matched to a gene. CDR3 size: 14 residues. Here the CDR3 reads CSVVGGGAYNEQFF. The CDR3 DNA reads TGCAGCGTTGTGGGCGGGGGGGCGTACAATGAGCAGTTCTTC.